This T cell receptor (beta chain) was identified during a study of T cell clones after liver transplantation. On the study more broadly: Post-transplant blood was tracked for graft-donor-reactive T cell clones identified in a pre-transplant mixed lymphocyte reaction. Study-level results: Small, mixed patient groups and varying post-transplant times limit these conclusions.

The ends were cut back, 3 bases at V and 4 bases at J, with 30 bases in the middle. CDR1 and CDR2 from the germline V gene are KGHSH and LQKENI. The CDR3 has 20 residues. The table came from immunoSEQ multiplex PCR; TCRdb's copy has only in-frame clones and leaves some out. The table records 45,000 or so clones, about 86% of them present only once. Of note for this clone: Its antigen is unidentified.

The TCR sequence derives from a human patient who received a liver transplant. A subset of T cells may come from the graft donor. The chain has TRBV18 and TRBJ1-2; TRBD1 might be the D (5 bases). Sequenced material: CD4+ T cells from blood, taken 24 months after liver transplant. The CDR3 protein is CASSPLPISNRDGRSYGYTF. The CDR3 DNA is TGTGCCAGCTCACCGCTACCGATCAGTAACCGGGACGGTCGTTCCTATGGCTACACCTTC.